This is a list of T cell receptor beta chains from one sample in a study of blood T cells in healthy people across ages. TCRdb passed the 5' RACE reads through MiXCR, listing each CDR3 protein once. This sample has hundreds of thousands of distinct CDR3 sequences, with approximately 60% found just once. The sequencing input was blood. The source is a man aged 40-49 years in good health. The CDR3 runs from the conserved cysteine through the conserved F or W. A D gene is named only where the DNA matches it firmly. Clone size is shown for a subset of rows, as once, few, many or a class of expanded clone.

V: TRBV28; length: 18; D: TRBD2; size: NA; J: TRBJ2-3; DNA: TGTGCCAGCAGTTTCGGACTAGCGGGAGGTGCGGGCACAGATACGCAGTATTTT; CDR3: CASSFGLAGGAGTDTQYF
V: TRBV3-1; length: 12; D: NA; size: NA; J: TRBJ2-5; DNA: TGTGCCAGCAGCCAAGCGGCGCAGACCCAGTACTTC; CDR3: CASSQAAQTQYF
V: TRBV15; length: 16; D: TRBD2; size: NA; J: TRBJ2-3; DNA: TGTGCCACCAGCGGAATTAGCGGGAGTCTGTCAGATACGCAGTATTTT; CDR3: CATSGISGSLSDTQYF
V: TRBV10-3; length: 12; D: NA; size: NA; J: TRBJ2-1; DNA: TGTGCCATCAGAGACAGCCTCGAGACCCAGTTCTTC; CDR3: CAIRDSLETQFF
V: TRBV6-1; length: 14; D: NA; size: NA; J: TRBJ2-7; DNA: TGTGCCAGCAGTGAAGAACTGAGCGATTGGGAGCAGTACTTC; CDR3: CASSEELSDWEQYF
V: TRBV10-3; length: 14; D: NA; size: NA; J: TRBJ2-5; DNA: TGTGCCATCAGTGGAGTTTTGGGCTACAATGAGCAGTACTTC; CDR3: CAISGVLGYNEQYF
V: TRBV3-1; length: 14; D: TRBD1; size: few; J: TRBJ2-7; DNA: TGTGCCAGCAGCCAGAAGATAGGACAGGGGGAGAAGTACTTC; CDR3: CASSQKIGQGEKYF
V: TRBV6-2/TRBV6-3; length: 14; D: NA; size: once; J: TRBJ2-3; DNA: TGTGCCAGCAGTACCCCTAACGCAAGAGATACGCAGTATTTT; CDR3: CASSTPNARDTQYF
V: TRBV6-5; length: 14; D: TRBD2; size: NA; J: TRBJ2-3; DNA: TGTGCCAGCAGTTACCGGGGGGACGCAGATACGCAGTATTTT; CDR3: CASSYRGDADTQYF
V: TRBV20-1; length: 12; D: NA; size: NA; J: TRBJ2-7; DNA: TGCAGTGCTAGAGGGCCTACATACGAGCAGTACTTC; CDR3: CSARGPTYEQYF
V: TRBV6-1; length: 16; D: TRBD2; size: NA; J: TRBJ2-7; DNA: TGTGCCAGCAGTTGGGGTCAGCTAGCGGAACCCTACGAGCAGTACTTC; CDR3: CASSWGQLAEPYEQYF
V: TRBV29-1; length: 15; D: TRBD1; size: NA; J: TRBJ1-2; DNA: TGCAGCGCTTCCGGGACAGGGGGTCCTAACTATGGCTACACCTTC; CDR3: CSASGTGGPNYGYTF
V: TRBV29-1; length: 11; D: NA; size: few; J: TRBJ2-5; DNA: TGCACCGGGGACCGGGGGGAGACCCAGTACTTC; CDR3: CTGDRGETQYF
V: TRBV28; length: 16; D: TRBD2; size: NA; J: TRBJ2-1; DNA: TGTGCCAGCAGTTTCCCTACTGCGGGAGCCAACAATGAGCAGTTCTTC; CDR3: CASSFPTAGANNEQFF
V: TRBV27; length: 14; D: TRBD2; size: NA; J: TRBJ2-5; DNA: TGTGCCAGCAGTCAGAGCCGGGGGGTTGAGACCCAGTACTTC; CDR3: CASSQSRGVETQYF
V: TRBV10-3; length: 13; D: NA; size: few; J: TRBJ2-3; DNA: TGTGCCATCATGACGGGAAGCACAGATACGCAGTATTTT; CDR3: CAIMTGSTDTQYF
V: TRBV21-1; length: 15; D: NA; size: NA; J: TRBJ2-7; DNA: TGTGCCAGCTCCAAGGGGGGACAGGGAGGGAATGAGCAGTACTTC; CDR3: CASSKGGQGGNEQYF
V: TRBV6-6; length: 16; D: TRBD1; size: NA; J: TRBJ1-4; DNA: TGTGCCAGCAGTCCCGGGACAGCGACAACTAATGAAAAACTGTTTTTT; CDR3: CASSPGTATTNEKLFF